This T cell receptor (beta chain) was documented in a study of T cell repertoires in cytomegalovirus infection. The V and J ends lost 0 bases and 6 bases respectively, with 3 bases between them. Germline V gene sequence: CDR1 SGHVS, CDR2 FNYEAQ. This CDR3 is 12 amino acids long. A word on this clonotype: What it binds is unknown.

TCRdb re-analysed the reads in MiXCR, keeping a single row per CDR3 protein. The sample has about 110,000 distinct CDR3 sequences, under 30% seen once; the top ten hold 80% to 90%. The V call is TRBV7-6, the J call TRBJ2-1; D is undetermined. The clonotype comes from a human donor in good health (CMV status not recorded). Some clones in this sample may be carry-over from other donors' samples. The specimen comprised CD8+ T cells from cultured PBMCs, sampled from culture after CMV antigen stimulation. The CDR3 bases are TGTGCCAGCAGCTTAGCAGCCAATGAGCAGTTCTTC. Translation gives CASSLAANEQFF.